The entry below describes one T cell receptor (beta chain). One junction end disagrees with the germline gene, perhaps due to a read error. The sample belongs to a study of human T cells and chemical hapten exposure. Study context: Donors were sensitized with 2% DPC on the upper inner arm.

Time point reported: pre-sensitization, week 0. Treatment here: therapeutic diphenylcyclopropenone sensitization with weekly scalp DPC. Unfractionated whole blood served as the source for total RNA extraction. Via MiXCR, TCRdb re-called the RACE reads, giving one row per CDR3 protein. The repertoire consists of tens of thousands of distinct CDR3 sequences, with approximately 12% occurring once and the leading ten covering about 1.9%. The sample consisted of whole blood, taken in connection with sensitization to the hapten diphenylcyclopropenone (DPC). The TCR comes from a woman aged 35 to 49 with alopecia areata. Some clones in this sample may be carry-over from other donors' samples.

The CDR3 reads CASSTGQTYVQYF. In nucleotides, the CDR3 is TGCGCCAGCAGCACGGGACAAACCTACGTGCAGTACTTC. The V call is TRBV5-1, the J call TRBJ2-7, with a weak D call TRBD1 (6 bases). The germline V gene encodes CDR1 SGHRS and CDR2 YFSETQ. The CDR3 consists of 13 residues.